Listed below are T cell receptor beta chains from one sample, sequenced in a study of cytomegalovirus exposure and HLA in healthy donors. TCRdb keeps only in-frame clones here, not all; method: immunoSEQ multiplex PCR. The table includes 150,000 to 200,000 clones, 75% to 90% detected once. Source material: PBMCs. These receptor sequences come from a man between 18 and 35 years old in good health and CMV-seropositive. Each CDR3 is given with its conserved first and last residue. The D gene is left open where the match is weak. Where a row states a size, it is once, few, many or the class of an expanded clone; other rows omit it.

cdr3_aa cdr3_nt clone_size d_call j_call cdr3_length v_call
CASSLIAGHNYEQYF TGCGCCAGCAGCTTGATAGCGGGACATAATTACGAGCAGTACTTC NA TRBD2 TRBJ2-7 15 TRBV5-1
CASSQDTVNYEQYF TGCGCCAGCAGCCAAGATACAGTGAACTACGAGCAGTACTTC once NA TRBJ2-7 14 TRBV4-1
CASSGTSGGHGELFF TGTGCCAGCAGCGGAACTAGCGGGGGTCACGGGGAGCTGTTTTTT NA TRBD2 TRBJ2-2 15 TRBV9
CASSFNRLGLGGEQFF TGCGCCAGCAGCTTTAATCGTTTGGGACTAGGAGGTGAGCAGTTCTTC NA TRBD2 TRBJ2-1 16 TRBV5-1
CASSSGTHTEAFF TGTGCCAGCAGTTCGGGTACTCACACTGAAGCTTTCTTT few NA TRBJ1-1 13 TRBV27
CASSEKGLAGGETQYF TGTGCCAGCAGTGAAAAGGGACTAGCGGGGGGGGAGACCCAGTACTTC NA TRBD2 TRBJ2-5 16 TRBV2
CAWSSTDRSNLEAFF TGTGCCTGGAGTTCGACGGACAGGTCCAACTTAGAAGCTTTCTTT NA TRBD1 TRBJ1-1 15 TRBV30
CAWSTLRLAQETQYF TGTGCCTGGAGTACCTTAAGACTAGCCCAAGAGACCCAGTACTTC NA TRBD2 TRBJ2-5 15 TRBV30
CSVVSGLSYEQYF TGCAGCGTTGTGTCAGGCCTCTCCTACGAGCAGTACTTC once NA TRBJ2-7 13 TRBV29-1
CASSLRGQGAEAFF TGTGCCAGCAGTTTGAGGGGACAGGGGGCTGAAGCTTTCTTT NA TRBD1 TRBJ1-1 14 TRBV28
CASSFSGIAGELFF TGTGCCAGCAGTTTCAGCGGGATTGCCGGGGAGCTGTTTTTT NA TRBD2 TRBJ2-2 14 TRBV27
CASSETPGVGEQYF TGCGCCAGCAGCGAAACTCCAGGGGTTGGAGAGCAGTACTTC NA NA TRBJ2-7 14 TRBV5-1
CASSTGGSYEQYF TGTGCCAGCAGCACCGGGGGATCCTACGAGCAGTACTTC NA NA TRBJ2-7 13 TRBV5-6
CASSSGYEQYF TGTGCCAGCAGCTCGGGCTACGAGCAGTACTTC NA NA TRBJ2-7 11 TRBV2
CASSRIDIRRGKETQYF TGTGCCAGCAGCCGCATAGACATTCGGCGAGGGAAAGAGACCCAGTACTTC NA NA TRBJ2-5 17 TRBV11-1
CASSFWPRSYSGNTIYF TGTGCCAGCAGTTTTTGGCCCCGTAGCTATTCTGGAAACACCATATATTTT NA NA TRBJ1-3 17 TRBV28
CARGGDTTNEKLFF TGTGCCCGAGGGGGGGACACAACTAATGAAAAACTGTTTTTT NA NA TRBJ1-4 14 TRBV27
CSVNRGQGYEQYF TGCAGCGTCAATCGCGGACAGGGCTACGAGCAGTACTTC NA TRBD1 TRBJ2-7 13 TRBV29-1
CASTKNTEAFF TGTGCCAGCACTAAGAACACTGAAGCTTTCTTT NA NA TRBJ1-1 11 TRBV6-1
CASSFRQWGYTF TGTGCCAGCAGTTTCAGGCAGTGGGGCTACACCTTC NA NA TRBJ1-2 12 TRBV28
CASSEWDSRRRYF TGTGCCAGCAGTGAATGGGACAGTCGTCGTCGGTACTTC NA TRBD1 TRBJ2-7 13 TRBV2
CASSFSGYEQYF TGTGCCAGCAGCTTTAGCGGGTACGAGCAGTACTTC NA TRBD2 TRBJ2-7 12 TRBV7-2
CASTRSSEAFF TGTGCCAGCACAAGGAGTTCTGAAGCTTTCTTT NA NA TRBJ1-1 11 TRBV2
CASSRTSYEQYF TGTGCCAGCAGTAGAACTAGCTACGAGCAGTACTTC few NA TRBJ2-7 12 TRBV2
CASSLGSTWGEPYEQYF TGTGCCAGCAGCTTAGGATCGACTTGGGGGGAGCCCTACGAGCAGTACTTC NA NA TRBJ2-7 17 TRBV11-2
CASSFKTENYEQYF TGTGCCAGCAGCTTTAAGACAGAAAACTACGAGCAGTACTTC NA NA TRBJ2-7 14 TRBV5-5
CASRSGTGGSYEQYF TGTGCCAGCAGGTCCGGGACAGGGGGAAGCTACGAGCAGTACTTC NA TRBD1 TRBJ2-7 15 TRBV6-5
CASSPDRGQRRREKLFF TGTGCCAGCAGCCCAGACAGGGGGCAGCGACGACGGGAAAAACTGTTTTTT NA TRBD1 TRBJ1-4 17 TRBV11-1
CASSLTPGGGADTQYF TGTGCCAGCAGCTTAACGCCTGGCGGGGGGGCGGATACGCAGTATTTT NA TRBD2 TRBJ2-3 16 TRBV7-3
CATSRDSTGSGGYTF TGTGCCACCAGCAGAGATAGTACAGGGTCCGGTGGCTACACCTTC NA NA TRBJ1-2 15 TRBV15
CASSPLDRYEAFF TGTGCCAGCTCACCCCTGGACAGATATGAAGCTTTCTTT NA NA TRBJ1-1 13 TRBV18
CASSPQSRANYTF TGCGCCAGCAGCCCCCAGTCCAGGGCTAACTACACCTTC NA NA TRBJ1-2 13 TRBV4-1
CASSTGTLYGYTF TGTGCCAGCAGCACAGGGACCCTCTATGGCTACACCTTC NA NA TRBJ1-2 13 TRBV7-9
CASSLSFEAFF TGTGCCAGCAGCCTAAGCTTTGAAGCTTTCTTT once NA TRBJ1-1 11 TRBV2
CAWRPTEAGGEKLFF TGTGCCTGGAGACCTACAGAAGCGGGAGGAGAAAAACTGTTTTTT NA NA TRBJ1-4 15 TRBV30
CASSEVGGSNQPQHF TGTGCCAGCAGTGAAGTGGGGGGGAGCAATCAGCCCCAGCATTTT NA NA TRBJ1-5 15 TRBV2
CASSSQGYGYTF TGTGCCAGCAGTTCACAGGGGTATGGCTACACCTTC NA TRBD1 TRBJ1-2 12 TRBV28
CATSRGGQDVEQYF TGTGCCACCAGCAGAGGAGGACAGGACGTGGAGCAGTACTTC NA TRBD1 TRBJ2-7 14 TRBV15
CASSFTVQETQYF TGTGCCAGCAGTTTTACAGTACAAGAGACCCAGTACTTC NA NA TRBJ2-5 13 TRBV6-6
CASSKPSAGDYNEQFF TGCGCCAGCAGCAAACCCAGCGCGGGGGATTACAATGAGCAGTTCTTC few TRBD2 TRBJ2-1 16 TRBV5-1
CARYDRGQGETQYF TGTGCCAGATACGACAGGGGGCAAGGAGAGACCCAGTACTTC NA TRBD1 TRBJ2-5 14 TRBV27
CASKKQLAKNIQYF TGTGCCAGCAAGAAACAGCTAGCCAAAAACATTCAGTACTTC NA NA TRBJ2-4 14 TRBV6-5
CASSQDLGTSRTSNTEAFF TGCGCCAGCAGCCAAGATCTGGGTACGTCTCGGACATCGAACACTGAAGCTTTCTTT NA NA TRBJ1-1 19 TRBV4-1
CASSGGILYQPQHF TGTGCCAGCAGTGGCGGGATTCTCTATCAGCCCCAGCATTTT few NA TRBJ1-5 14 TRBV2
CASSAFNEQFF TGTGCCAGCAGCGCCTTCAATGAGCAGTTCTTC NA NA TRBJ2-1 11 TRBV9
CASSSGSSYEQYF TGTGCCAGCAGTTCCGGTTCTTCCTACGAGCAGTACTTC NA NA TRBJ2-7 13 TRBV28
CASSRDRSQGETQYF TGTGCCAGCAGTAGGGACAGGAGTCAAGGAGAGACCCAGTACTTC NA TRBD1 TRBJ2-5 15 TRBV2
CATSYGTGGIGELFF TGTGCCACTAGCTACGGGACAGGGGGCATCGGGGAGCTGTTTTTT NA TRBD1 TRBJ2-2 15 TRBV27
CAWSVRGNYGYTF TGTGCCTGGAGTGTCCGGGGAAACTATGGCTACACCTTC NA NA TRBJ1-2 13 TRBV30
CASKGTTGSSGYTF TGTGCCAGCAAGGGGACGACAGGGAGCTCAGGCTACACCTTC NA TRBD1 TRBJ1-2 14 TRBV28
CASSPGTSADTQYF TGTGCCAGCAGCCCTGGGACTAGCGCAGATACGCAGTATTTT NA TRBD2 TRBJ2-3 14 TRBV27
CAISDFLAGVTYEQYF TGTGCCATCAGTGACTTCCTAGCGGGAGTCACCTACGAGCAGTACTTC NA TRBD2 TRBJ2-7 16 TRBV10-3
CAWSEDRYEQYF TGTGCCTGGAGTGAGGACAGATACGAGCAGTACTTC NA NA TRBJ2-7 12 TRBV30
CASSSTGLRAFF TGTGCCAGCAGTTCCACAGGGTTGCGAGCTTTCTTT NA NA TRBJ1-1 12 TRBV28
CASSGGKRAGGTETQYF TGTGCCAGCAGCGGAGGGAAGAGAGCGGGGGGGACAGAGACCCAGTACTTC NA TRBD2 TRBJ2-5 17 TRBV9